This TCR beta chain emerged from a study of cytomegalovirus exposure and HLA in healthy donors. The CDR3 is 16 amino acids. Per germline, CDR1 SGDLS and CDR2 YYNGEE. The V end lost 0 bases, the J end lost 6 bases, and 16 bases lay between the germline ends. The PCR ran on 60 Vbeta and 13 Jbeta primers. Sequencing was performed with immunoSEQ multiplex PCR; in TCRdb, only in-frame clones are kept and a portion is missing. The profile shows about 65,000 clones, 70% to 80% of them singletons. J is TRBJ2-1 and V is TRBV9, with a tentative D call TRBD1 (5 bases). This receptor was obtained from a girl between 5 and 17 years old in good health and CMV-seropositive. Sequencing input: PBMCs. CDR3 loop: CASSVAFAGPSNEQFF. The CDR3 DNA is TGTGCCAGCAGCGTAGCTTTTGCAGGGCCATCCAATGAGCAGTTCTTC.